This TCR beta chain was captured by sequencing in a study of OX40 agonist ivuxolimab in advanced cancers. As for the study in general: In this cohort, patients received ivuxolimab, an agonistic anti-OX40 (CD134) antibody. The dose-escalation group included hepatocellular carcinoma, melanoma, renal cell carcinoma and head and neck cancer.

Notes on the study in general: At doses 0.1 to 3.0 mg/kg, CD4+ and CD8+ clones expanded. CD4+ T cells averaged fewer expanded clones than CD8+ T cells.

Sequencing used immunoSEQ multiplex PCR; TCRdb keeps in-frame clones, though not all of them. In the table there are under 200,000 clones, 90% to 95% of which are singletons. Trimming took 5 bases from V and 0 from J; bases not matched to a gene: 6. CDR3 length: 16 residues. CDR1 is SGHRS, CDR2 YFSETQ, per germline. For this clone: The target antigen is unknown.

The specimen was CD4+ or CD8+ T cells sorted from blood, collected in a trial of the OX40 agonist ivuxolimab. This clonotype was sampled from an adult with an advanced solid tumor such as melanoma, head and neck, liver or kidney cancer. The V call is TRBV5-1, the J call TRBJ2-1; TRBD1 matches at 9 bases. This CDR3 reads CASRELTGGSYNEQFF. The CDR3 DNA follows: TGCGCCAGCAGGGAATTGACAGGGGGCTCCTACAATGAGCAGTTCTTC.